The clone carrying this T cell receptor (beta chain) was seen at least ten times. Antigen: not known. Documented time point: newly diagnosed GD, antithyroid drugs for less than 3 months. PBMC RNA was the source of the TCR library. The guidelines of the American Thyroid Association were the basis for diagnosing Graves' disease. The CDR3 contains 15 residues. V gave up 6 bases and J gave up 4 bases; unmatched junction bases: 10. Arm-PCR of CDR3 regions with iRepertoire HTBI primers generated TCR beta libraries. TCRdb recomputed calls from the multiplex PCR reads with MiXCR, one row per CDR3 protein. The sample holds hundreds of thousands of distinct CDR3 sequences, 15% seen once. The data originate from a study of regulatory T cells in long-lasting Graves disease. Broader study findings: Favored usage of TRBV28, TRBJ1-2 and TRBJ2-5 was recorded in persistent disease.

Another study also made use of these data, one on T cells in Graves' hyperthyroidism and ophthalmopathy. According to that study: The TCR CDR3 was amplified in a first-round RT-PCR using the HTBI primer set.

Sequencing was performed on peripheral blood mononuclear cells (PBMCs), taken at new diagnosis, from a patient treated with antithyroid drugs. V gene TRBV12-3 or TRBV12-4 combines with J gene TRBJ2-3; TRBD2 matches 7 bases. The receptor comes from a woman between 40 and 50 years old with Graves disease. CDR3 sequence (DNA): TGTGCCAGCAGCCCCCCCGGACTAGGCTCAGATACGCAGTATTTT. Translated, it gives CASSPPGLGSDTQYF.